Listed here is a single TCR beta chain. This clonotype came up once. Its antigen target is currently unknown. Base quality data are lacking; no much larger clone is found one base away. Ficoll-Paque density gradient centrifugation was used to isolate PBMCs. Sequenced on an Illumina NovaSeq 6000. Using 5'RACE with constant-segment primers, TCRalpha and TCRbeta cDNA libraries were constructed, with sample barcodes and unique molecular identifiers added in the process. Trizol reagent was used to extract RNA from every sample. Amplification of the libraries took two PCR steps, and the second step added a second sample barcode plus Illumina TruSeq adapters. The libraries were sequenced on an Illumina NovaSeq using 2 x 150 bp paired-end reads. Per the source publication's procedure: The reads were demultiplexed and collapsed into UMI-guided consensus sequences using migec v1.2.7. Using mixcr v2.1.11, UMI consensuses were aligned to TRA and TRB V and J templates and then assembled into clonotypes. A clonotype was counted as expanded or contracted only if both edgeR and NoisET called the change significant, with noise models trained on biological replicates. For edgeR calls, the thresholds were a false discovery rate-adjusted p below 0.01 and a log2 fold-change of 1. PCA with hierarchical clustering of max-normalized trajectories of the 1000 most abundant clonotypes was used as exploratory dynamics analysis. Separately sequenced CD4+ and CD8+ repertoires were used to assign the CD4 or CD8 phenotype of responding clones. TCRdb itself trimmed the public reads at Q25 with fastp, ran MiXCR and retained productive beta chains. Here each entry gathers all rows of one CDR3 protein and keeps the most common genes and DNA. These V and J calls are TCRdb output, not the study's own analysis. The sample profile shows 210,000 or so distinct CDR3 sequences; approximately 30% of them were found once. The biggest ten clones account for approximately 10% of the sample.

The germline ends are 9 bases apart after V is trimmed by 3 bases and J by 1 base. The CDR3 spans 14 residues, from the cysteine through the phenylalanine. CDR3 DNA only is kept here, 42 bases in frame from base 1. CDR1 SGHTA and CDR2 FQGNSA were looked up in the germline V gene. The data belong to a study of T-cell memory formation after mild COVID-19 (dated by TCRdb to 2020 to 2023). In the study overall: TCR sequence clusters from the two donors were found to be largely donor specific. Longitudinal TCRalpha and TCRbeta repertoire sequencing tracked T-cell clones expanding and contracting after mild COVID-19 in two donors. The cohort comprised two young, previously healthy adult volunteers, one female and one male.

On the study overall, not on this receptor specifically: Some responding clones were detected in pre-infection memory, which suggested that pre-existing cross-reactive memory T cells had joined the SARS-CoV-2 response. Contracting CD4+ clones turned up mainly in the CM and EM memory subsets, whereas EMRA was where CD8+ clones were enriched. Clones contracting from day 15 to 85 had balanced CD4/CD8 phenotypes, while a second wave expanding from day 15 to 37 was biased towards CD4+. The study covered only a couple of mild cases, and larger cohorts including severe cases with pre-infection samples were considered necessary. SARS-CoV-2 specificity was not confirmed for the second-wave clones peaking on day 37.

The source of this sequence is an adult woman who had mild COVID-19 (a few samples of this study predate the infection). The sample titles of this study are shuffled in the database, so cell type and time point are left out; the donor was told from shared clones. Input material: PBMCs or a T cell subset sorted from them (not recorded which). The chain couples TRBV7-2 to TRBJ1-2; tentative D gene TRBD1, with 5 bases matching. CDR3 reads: CASSLSTDNYGYTF. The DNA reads TGTGCCAGCAGCTTGTCGACAGATAACTATGGCTACACCTTC.